This TCR beta chain was observed in a study of technical replicates of blood from several donors (dated by TCRdb to about 2017). Libraries were prepared through the immunoSEQ multiplex PCR assay. Sourced from immuneACCESS, this table was stored by TCRdb with only in-frame sequences that have V and J called. A share of the clones is absent; for the studies checked, an unresolved V gene accounts for under half, and the remainder has no known explanation. Counted in this sample were tens of thousands of clones; roughly nine tenths of them appeared once. About 0.39% of the sample goes to the ten largest clones. This clone has more than one count but fewer than ten. Which antigen it targets is not known. It has no much larger one-base neighbor in the sample; base qualities were not kept. V and J are truncated by 3 bases and 3 bases respectively, leaving an intervening sequence of 9 bases. The CDR3 numbers 13 residues from cysteine through phenylalanine. This entry keeps only the CDR3 DNA: 39 bases, framed from base 1. CDR1 and CDR2 are read off the germline V gene as MGHRA and YSYEKL.

The origin of this receptor is a human donor in good health. The sample consisted of T cells isolated from PBMCs. The sequence is built from TRBV4-1 and TRBJ2-7, with the D segment identity uncertain. The nucleotide sequence reads TGCGCCAGCAGCCACTCACAAAACTACGAGCAGTACTTC. It translates to CASSHSQNYEQYF.